The present T cell receptor (beta chain) was sequenced within a study of blood T cells in healthy people across ages. Researchers collected ten milliliters of peripheral blood from every single donor. A minimum of 6 million PBMCs was isolated per sample. Trimming pared 6 bases from V and 5 bases from J, leaving 13 bases between. The CDR3 consists of 13 residues. Per germline, CDR1 MDHEN and CDR2 SYDVKM. A J-beta primer mix and a sample-barcoded 5' primer were used in a second PCR of about 7 to 12 cycles. TCRdb re-called the 5' RACE reads through MiXCR, storing one row per CDR3 protein. The table includes just over 800,000 distinct CDR3 sequences, under 80% detected once.

Sequencing was performed on blood. The rearrangement uses TRBV28 and TRBJ2-5; D is ambiguous. This receptor was taken from a young man in good health. DNA for the CDR3: TGTGCCAGCAGACCCATCGCGAGGGAGACCCAGTACTTC. Translated, it gives CASRPIARETQYF.